The 24 T cell receptor beta chains below come from one sample, sequenced in a study of regulatory T cells in long-lasting Graves disease. CDR3-region Arm-PCR and iRepertoire HTBI primers produced the TCR beta libraries. TCRdb re-called the multiplex PCR reads through MiXCR, storing one row per CDR3 protein. The repertoire includes 450,000 to 650,000 distinct CDR3 sequences, roughly a sixth of them detected once, and roughly 25% sits in the top ten. Time point noted: newly diagnosed GD, antithyroid drugs for less than 3 months. Extracted PBMC RNA gave rise to the TCR library. The same sample was also used in a study of T cells in Graves' hyperthyroidism and ophthalmopathy.

Specimen: peripheral blood mononuclear cells (PBMCs), collected at new diagnosis, from a patient treated with antithyroid drugs. The receptors originated from a woman aged 35-60 years with Graves disease.

On this clonotype itself: A much larger clone is a single base away; this may be a read error. The gene calls are TRBV7-2 and TRBJ2-3; 9 nucleotides align to TRBD2. Germline V gives CDR1 SGHTA, CDR2 FQGNSA. The length of the CDR3 is 15 residues. The CDR3 loop reads CASSPRLAVTDTLYF. The CDR3 DNA is TGTGCCAGCAGCCCAAGACTAGCGGTCACAGATACGCTGTATTTT. Using reference TRBV7-2 and TRBJ2-3 for the parts outside the CDR3, the full variable domain is GAGVSQSPSNKVTEKGKDVELRCDPISGHTALYWYRQSLGQGLEFLIYFQGNSAPDKSGLPSDRFSAERTGGSVSTLTIQRTQQEDSAVYLCASSPRLAVTDTLYFGPGTRLTVL.

This clonotype was seen repeatedly, ten times or more. This chain joins TRBV12-3 or TRBV12-4 and TRBJ1-3; D gene ambiguous. The CDR3 is 14 residues long. Trimming pared 6 bases from V and 1 base from J, leaving 10 bases between. CDR3 sequence reads: CASSSTESGNTIYF. The CDR3 DNA is TGTGCCAGCAGCAGCACAGAGTCTGGAAACACCATATATTTT.

The CDR3 sequence is CASSLGKGSGELFF. DNA for the CDR3: TGTGCCAGCAGCTTAGGAAAGGGGTCCGGGGAGCTGTTTTTT. The chain links TRBV7-3 to TRBJ2-2; possibly TRBD1 for D (5 bases). V lost 2 bases to trimming and J lost 6 bases, with 10 bases between them. Germline assignment: CDR1 SGHTA and CDR2 FQGTGA. The CDR3 runs to 14 residues.

The chain links TRBV7-9 to TRBJ1-2, with D possibly TRBD1 on 5 matching bases. The length of the CDR3 is 14 residues. CDR1 and CDR2 (germline): SEHNR, FQNEAQ (reference sequence). Trimming removed 5 bases at V and 5 bases at J, with 15 bases between. The DNA of the CDR3 is TGTGCCAGCAGCCGGGACGGCATTCTTTATGGCTACACCTTC. Protein sequence: CASSRDGILYGYTF.

This clonotype was detected a few times. The chain couples TRBV6-5 to TRBJ1-3, with a possible D match to TRBD1 (5 bases). Germline V lookup: CDR1 MNHEY, CDR2 SVGAGI. This CDR3 is 17 amino acids long. V lost 4 bases to trimming and J lost 4 bases, with 20 bases between them. The CDR3 DNA is TGTGCCAGCAGTTTCTTTGTGGGGGGGGAAATCGGAAACACCATATATTTT. Its protein product is CASSFFVGGEIGNTIYF.

CDR3 sequence: CASSLGSNRDQETQYF. CDR3 nucleotide sequence: TGTGCCAGCAGCCTGGGATCTAACAGGGACCAAGAGACCCAGTACTTC. This chain connects TRBV11-1 to TRBJ2-5; tentatively, D is TRBD1 (6 bases). CDR1 and CDR2 from the germline V gene are SGHAT and FQDESV (reference sequence). This CDR3 comprises 16 residues. V lost 5 bases to trimming and J lost 0 bases, with 16 bases between them. Drawing the rest from reference TRBV11-1 and TRBJ2-5, the complete variable domain is EAEVAQSPRYKITEKSQAVAFWCDPISGHATLYWYRQILGQGPELLVQFQDESVVDDSQLPKDRFSAERLKGVDSTLKIQPAELGDSAMYLCASSLGSNRDQETQYFGPGTRLLVL.

The chain couples TRBV2 to TRBJ2-3, with D possibly matching TRBD2 (5 bases). Germline V CDR1 and CDR2: SNHLY, FYNNEI. V dropped 6 bases and J dropped 2 bases, with 9 bases sitting between them. The CDR3 covers 13 residues. CDR3 amino acids: CASRKEDTDTQYF. The CDR3 nucleotides are TGTGCCAGCAGGAAGGAGGACACAGATACGCAGTATTTT. The variable domain in full, completed from reference TRBV2 and TRBJ2-3, reads EPEVTQTPSHQVTQMGQEVILRCVPISNHLYFYWYRQILGQKVEFLVSFYNNEISEKSEIFDDQFSVERPDGSNFTLKIRSTKLEDSAMYFCASRKEDTDTQYFGPGTRLTVL.

The chain carries TRBV20-1 and TRBJ2-1, with 9 bases lining up with TRBD2. The CDR3 totals 19 residues. Germline V gene lookup returns CDR1 DFQATT and CDR2 SNEGSKA (reference sequence). V shed 1 base, J shed 0 bases, and the junction held 13 bases outside the gene matches. Here the CDR3 reads CSARGSSGGPYLSYNEQFF. CDR3 DNA sequence: TGCAGTGCTAGAGGCTCCAGCGGGGGGCCATACCTCTCCTACAATGAGCAGTTCTTC.

On this clonotype itself: A much larger clonotype is one base distant, so this may be a read error. The rearrangement uses TRBV16 and TRBJ1-2; D is unresolved. CDR1 and CDR2 (germline): KGHSY, FQNENV. This CDR3 is 14 amino acids long. CDR3 nucleotides: TGTGCCAACAGCCAATCGATAGGGTTGTATGGCTACACCTTC. Its translation: CANSQSIGLYGYTF.

Many counts were recorded for this clonotype. The chain carries TRBV3-1 and TRBJ1-5, with D maybe TRBD1 (5 bases). The CDR3 runs 15 residues. Trimming shortened V by 5 bases and J by 0 bases, and 11 bases separated the two germline ends. Germline values: CDR1 LGHDT, CDR2 YNNKEL (reference sequence). CDR3 DNA sequence: TGTGCCAGCAGCGCCGGGACGCTTAGCAATCAGCCCCAGCATTTT. Protein sequence: CASSAGTLSNQPQHF.

Ten or more counts support this clonotype. The chain combines TRBV29-1 with TRBJ2-5, with D possibly matching TRBD2 (5 bases). The CDR3 extends over 15 amino acids. The germline V gene encodes CDR1 SQVTM and CDR2 ANQGSEA. V lost 0 bases to trimming and J lost 4 bases, with 15 bases between them. CDR3 sequence (DNA): TGCAGCGTTGAAGAGAGGGTCCTGTTCGGAGAGACCCAGTACTTC. Its protein product is CSVEERVLFGETQYF.

This clonotype was seen only a few times. The chain is built from TRBV12-3 or TRBV12-4 and TRBJ1-1; D may be TRBD1 (6 bases). The ends were cut back, 6 bases at V and 9 bases at J, with 14 bases in the middle. This CDR3 is 12 amino acids long. CDR3 residues: CASSFGTPKAFF. Here the CDR3 DNA reads TGTGCCAGCAGCTTTGGGACACCAAAAGCTTTCTTT.

The chain has TRBV7-3 and TRBJ1-2; D gene ambiguous. V lost 2 bases and J lost 8, with 12 bases in between. The CDR3 totals 13 residues. Germline V gene lookup returns CDR1 SGHTA and CDR2 FQGTGA. CDR3 DNA sequence: TGTGCCAGCAGCTTATCAGAGAGGAGCGGCTACACCTTC. Protein sequence: CASSLSERSGYTF.

Regarding this clonotype: With a much larger clone just one base away, this may be a read error. This chain links TRBV6-2 or TRBV6-3 with TRBJ1-2; the match to TRBD1 covers 9 bases. Germline lookup yields CDR1 MNHEY and CDR2 SVGEGT. CDR3 length: 22 residues. CDR3 residues: CASRTPALTGGKININNYCYTF. The DNA for the CDR3 is TGTGCCAGCAGAACCCCTGCATTGACAGGGGGGAAAATAAACATTAATAACTATTGCTACACCTTC.

This clonotype was detected a few times. At one boundary the junction diverges from the germline segment, which might be a read error. The chain couples TRBV19 to TRBJ1-1; a weak D match, TRBD1 (5 bases). Germline V lookup: CDR1 LNHDA, CDR2 SQIVND (reference sequence). The CDR3 is 14 residues long. The CDR3 nucleotides read TGTGCCAGTAGTTTAGACAGCCCGTTCACTGAAGCTTTCTTT. The encoded protein is CASSLDSPFTEAFF.

This clonotype has only a few counts. The gene calls are TRBV12-3 or TRBV12-4 and TRBJ2-3, with 7 bases that match TRBD2. V shed 5 bases, J shed 4 bases, and the junction held 6 bases outside the gene matches. The CDR3 runs 14 residues. The CDR3 DNA sequence: TGTGCCAGCAGTCCAGGGACTACTCCAGATACGCAGTATTTT. It translates to CASSPGTTPDTQYF.

This clonotype showed up just once. The conserved phenylalanine or tryptophan normally closing the CDR3 is absent here, so this likely arose from a read error. This rearrangement joins TRBV4-1 to TRBJ2-5, with a tentative D call TRBD1 (6 bases). CDR3 size: 16 residues. Germline CDR1 and CDR2: MGHRA and YSYEKL. This CDR3 reads CASSQEDSNYQETQYL. CDR3 in DNA: TGTGCCAGCAGCCAAGAGGACAGCAACTACCAAGAGACCCAGTACCTC.

This clonotype was detected many times. The CDR3 is CASSEFEAFF. CDR3 nucleotide sequence: TGTGCCAGCAGTGAATTTGAAGCTTTCTTT. The rearrangement joins TRBV6-2 or TRBV6-3 to TRBJ1-1, with D uncertain. This CDR3 has 10 residues. The V gene's germline CDR1 is MNHEY and CDR2 SVGEGT. Deletions cut 5 bases from V and 7 bases from J, with 5 bases between.

This clonotype was seen only a few times. This chain links TRBV20-1 with TRBJ1-4, with TRBD1 identical over 9 bases. The CDR3 has 14 residues. V was clipped by 3 bases and J by 4 bases; unmatched bases: 3. CDR1 and CDR2 (germline): DFQATT, SNEGSKA (reference sequence). The CDR3 DNA reads TGCAGTGCTAGGGAGACAGGGGGTAATGAAAAACTGTTTTTT. It is translated as CSARETGGNEKLFF.

This clonotype showed up just a few times. The chain is built from TRBV30 and TRBJ1-1; D is possibly TRBD1 (6 bases). The CDR3 is 12 amino acids. Germline assignment: CDR1 GTSNPN and CDR2 SVGIG (reference sequence). Between the trimmed V and J ends, which lost 5 bases and 5 bases, there was a span of 12 bases. The CDR3 here is CAWREQGTEAFF. The CDR3 DNA reads TGTGCCTGGCGGGAACAGGGAACTGAAGCTTTCTTT.

This chain links TRBV6-1 with TRBJ2-5; 8 bases agree with TRBD1. V lost 6 bases and J lost 5; bases outside the gene matches: 11. This CDR3 has 15 amino acids. Germline CDR1 MNHNS, CDR2 SASEGT. DNA of the CDR3: TGTGCCAGCAGGGATCCTACAGGGGGGAGGGAGACCCAGTACTTC. Translating gives CASRDPTGGRETQYF.

This clonotype was observed once. The V call is TRBV20-1, the J call TRBJ1-5, with TRBD1 matching 7 bases. J gave up 5 bases and V 4 bases, and 2 bases lay outside the gene matches. The CDR3 runs 12 residues. Germline V CDR1 and CDR2: DFQATT, SNEGSKA (reference sequence). The CDR3 DNA is TGCAGTGCTATTGACAGGGATCAGCCCCAGCATTTT. Translated: CSAIDRDQPQHF.

A few counts support this clonotype. This chain connects TRBV12-3 or TRBV12-4 to TRBJ2-1; no clear D gene. The CDR3 has 15 amino acids. Trimming removed 1 base from V and 0 bases from J, with 7 bases in between. DNA of the CDR3: TGTGCCAGCAGTTTAGGGACCATCTCCTACAATGAGCAGTTCTTC. It specifies CASSLGTISYNEQFF.

The rearrangement joins TRBV5-1 to TRBJ2-5, with D hard to call. The CDR3 has 13 amino acids. V was pared by 4 bases and J by 5 bases, with 12 bases between. Germline CDR1 SGHRS, CDR2 YFSETQ. CDR3 bases: TGCGCCAGCAGCACACAAGGCTGGGAGACCCAGTACTTC. Translating gives CASSTQGWETQYF.